The 13 T cell receptor beta chains listed next were all sequenced from one sample in a study of T cells after yellow fever vaccination. TCRdb fed the 5' RACE reads into MiXCR, producing one record per CDR3 protein. The repertoire holds some 260,000 distinct CDR3 sequences, with 5.2% as singletons. Sequencing used CD4+ T cells sorted from PBMCs, obtained on the day of the yellow fever booster vaccination. These receptors were taken from a man between 18 and 29 years old who received the YFV17D yellow fever vaccine.

This clonotype was observed at least ten times. This sequence joins TRBV14 and TRBJ2-3, with 7 nucleotides matching TRBD2. Looked up from germline, CDR1 is SGHDN and CDR2 is FVKESK. The CDR3 loop spans 13 amino acids. J gave up 14 bases and V 0 bases, and 8 bases lay outside the gene matches. The CDR3 loop reads CASSQDLVTSRYF. The CDR3 DNA sequence: TGTGCCAGCAGCCAAGATCTCGTGACTAGCCGGTATTTT. Combining the CDR3 with reference TRBV14 and TRBJ2-3 gives the whole variable domain EAGVTQFPSHSVIEKGQTVTLRCDPISGHDNLYWYRRVMGKEIKFLLHFVKESKQDESGMPNNRFLAERTGGTYSTLKVQPAELEDSGVYFCASSQDLVTSRYFGPGTRLTVL.

CDR3 DNA: TGTGCCAGCAGTTTCAGGGGGCGTGGATCACCCCTCCACTTT. This translates into CASSFRGRGSPLHF. V is TRBV27 and J is TRBJ1-6, with 8 positions matching TRBD1. V was clipped by 3 bases and J by 10 bases; unmatched bases: 5. The CDR3 contains 14 residues. The germline V gene encodes CDR1 MNHEY and CDR2 SMNVEV (reference sequence).

Remarks on this clonotype: The junction shows a germline mismatch at one end, possibly a read error. The chain carries TRBV20-1 and TRBJ2-5; 8 bases map to TRBD2. Germline CDR1 reads DFQATT; CDR2 reads SNEGSKA (reference sequence). The CDR3 sequence is 13 residues long. CDR3 nucleotide sequence: TGCAGTGCTAGGGGACTAGTTGGAGAGGCCCAGTACTTC. This codes for CSARGLVGEAQYF.

V and J are TRBV6-1 and TRBJ1-6; 7 positions agree with TRBD1. V lost 8 bases to trimming and J lost 14 bases; unmatched junction nucleotides: 15. This CDR3 spans 14 amino acids. CDR1 is MNHNS, CDR2 SASEGT, per germline. CDR3 nucleotide sequence: TGTGCCAGCTCTGCAATGACAGGGCCGGCAGCCCTCCACTTT. It encodes CASSAMTGPAALHF.

There are many counts of this clonotype. The gene calls are TRBV5-5 and TRBJ2-5; the D is unclear. Germline V gene sequence: CDR1 SGHKS, CDR2 YYEKEE (reference sequence). This CDR3 is built from 14 residues. Trimming stripped 0 bases from V and 5 bases from J, with 11 bases between. Here the CDR3 reads CASSLEGLQETQYF. CDR3 nucleotide sequence: TGTGCCAGCAGCTTGGAAGGTCTGCAGGAGACCCAGTACTTC.

The table lists this clonotype with a few counts. The chain has TRBV5-4 and TRBJ1-2; 9 positions match TRBD1. V shed 2 bases and J 3 bases; nucleotides not matched to a gene: 2. This CDR3 has 14 amino acids. Germline-derived CDR1 and CDR2 are SGHNT and YYREEE (reference sequence). This CDR3 is CASSFGDRDYGYTF. CDR3 DNA sequence: TGTGCCAGCAGCTTCGGGGACAGGGACTATGGCTACACCTTC.

The chain carries TRBV5-1 and TRBJ2-3; 9 nucleotides align to TRBD1. The CDR3 is made up of 13 amino acids. CDR1 is SGHRS and CDR2 is YFSETQ in the germline V gene. V trimming: 3 bases; J trimming: 11 bases; junction bases outside the gene matches: 7. The CDR3 nucleotides read TGCGCCAGCAGCTGGGACAGGGTTTGGGTGCAGTATTTT. Residues: CASSWDRVWVQYF.

This clonotype came up a few times. The chain combines TRBV28 with TRBJ2-1; 7 bases fit TRBD2. Germline loops: CDR1 MDHEN, CDR2 SYDVKM. The CDR3 consists of 15 residues. The ends lost 4 bases at V and 1 base at J; junction bases unmatched: 4. CDR3 bases: TGTGCCAGCAGTTCCCCGGGACTATCCTACAATGAGCAGTTCTTC. The encoded protein is CASSSPGLSYNEQFF.

This chain uses TRBV7-3 with TRBJ2-2; a weak D match, TRBD1 (5 bases). Germline V gives CDR1 SGHTA, CDR2 FQGTGA. V was shortened by 5 bases and J by 3 bases, with 13 bases between the two germline ends. The CDR3 contains 15 residues. CDR3 residues: CASSHDSSYTGELFF. CDR3 nucleotides: TGTGCCAGCAGCCATGACAGCTCTTACACCGGGGAGCTGTTTTTT. Supplemented by reference TRBV7-3 and TRBJ2-2, the full variable domain reads GAGVSQTPSNKVTEKGKYVELRCDPISGHTALYWYRQSLGQGPEFLIYFQGTGAADDSGLPNDRFFAVRPEGSVSTLKIQRTERGDSAVYLCASSHDSSYTGELFFGEGSRLTVL.

Ten or more counts support this clonotype. This chain joins TRBV7-8 and TRBJ2-3, with 10 bases that match TRBD2. Unmatched junction bases numbered 8, after V lost 3 bases and J lost 8 bases. This CDR3 is 15 amino acids long. CDR1 is SGHVS, CDR2 FQNEAQ, per germline. CDR3 DNA: TGTGCCAGCAGCTTGGCTAGCGGGGGAAGGAGTACGCAGTATTTT. Amino acids: CASSLASGGRSTQYF.

In this sample, this clonotype turned up many times. The chain is built from TRBV7-2 and TRBJ1-1, with D hard to call. The germline V and J ends were trimmed by 5 bases and 11 bases, with 21 bases remaining between them. The CDR3 extends over 14 amino acids. Germline V gene lookup returns CDR1 SGHTA and CDR2 FQGNSA. The CDR3 nucleotides read TGTGCCAGCAGCCTACAGCTTGACGACCCTCGTGCTTTCTTT. As protein: CASSLQLDDPRAFF.

V and J are TRBV19 and TRBJ1-2, with 8 bases aligning to TRBD1. Germline CDR1 reads LNHDA; CDR2 reads SQIVND (reference sequence). The J segment lost 2 bases and the V segment lost 7 bases, leaving 6 bases of the junction unmatched. The CDR3 has 14 amino acids. CDR3 residues: CASTPGGGNYGYTF. CDR3 sequence (DNA): TGTGCCAGTACCCCAGGGGGCGGGAACTATGGCTACACCTTC. The whole variable domain, remainder taken from reference TRBV19 and TRBJ1-2, is DGGITQSPKYLFRKEGQNVTLSCEQNLNHDAMYWYRQDPGQGLRLIYYSQIVNDFQKGDIAEGYSVSREKKESFPLTVTSAQKNPTAFYLCASTPGGGNYGYTFGSGTRLTVV.

In this sample, this clonotype turned up a few times. It may be a read error: a sequence one base away is much more abundant. This CDR3 reads CASSQDNEQFF. CDR3 DNA sequence: TGCGCCAGCAGCCAAGACAATGAGCAGTTCTTC. This sequence joins TRBV5-1 and TRBJ2-1; D gene ambiguous. The CDR3 is made up of 11 amino acids. Deletions cut 4 bases from V and 5 bases from J, with 4 bases between. Germline CDR1 reads SGHRS; CDR2 reads YFSETQ.